This T cell receptor beta chain emerged from a study of vaccination and CD4 T cells after COVID-19 (dated by TCRdb to between 2021 and 2023). For the study in its entirety: Every convalescent patient had a positive nasal swab PCR test for SARS-CoV-2, with mild disease in 9 or 10 patients and severe disease in one. Each participant got two doses of either the Pfizer-BioNTech BNT162b2 vaccine (n=8) or the Moderna mRNA-1273 vaccine (n=2). The spike-specific CD4+ TCR repertoire was compared before and after mRNA vaccination in ten to eleven COVID-19 convalescent patients and a few infection-naive healthy vaccine recipients. In control cultures, a CEFX viral epitope pool was used as positive control, an HIV-1 Nef peptide pool was used as negative control, or no peptide was added. In the convalescent cohort there were six males and four females, among whom were two Hispanic individuals, seven Caucasians, two Asians and one multiracial person. Post-vaccine blood samples were taken a median of around 68 days after the second vaccine dose, with a range of about 13 to 250 days. Culture stimuli were overlapping spike peptide pools from SARS-CoV-2 and from the common cold coronaviruses HCoV-NL63, HCoV-OC43 and HCoV-229E. Three convalescent patients gave samples both early after vaccination (day 14) and late after vaccination (days 161 to 241). Post-COVID blood samples were collected from convalescent patients a median of about 92 days after diagnosis, with a range of roughly 35 to 170 days. What the authors observed across the whole study: Among the post-vaccine SARS-CoV-2-reactive clones in convalescent patients, a median approximately 90% showed up only after vaccination, which suggests vaccine-specific priming. An increase in the median number of SARS-CoV-2-reactive clonotypes from approximately 20 after infection to 38 after vaccination was observed, but the change was not found to be significant. Only a relatively small number of convalescent patients were included in the study, and early timepoints following natural infection were not analyzed. In convalescent patients, nearly all vaccine-specific clones (304 of 307) were found to be mono-reactive for SARS-CoV-2 spike rather than cross-reactive with common cold coronaviruses.

A word on this clonotype: Its antigen remains unidentified. No qualities accompany the bases; no much larger clone lies one base away.

Trimming costs V 5 bases and J 3 bases, and their ends lie 8 bases apart. The CDR3 starts with the cysteine, ends with the phenylalanine, and has 12 residues. Left in the record is the CDR3 DNA by itself, 36 bases read in frame from the first base. As encoded in the germline V gene, CDR1 is SGHAT while CDR2 is FQNNGV. Library preparation was by PCR. TCR sequencing of DNA from cultured CD4+ T cells used the Oncomine TCR Beta short-read assay at the Johns Hopkins FTIC core. Genomic DNA was extracted from the cultured CD4+ T cells with the QIAamp micro DNA kit. Oncomine TCR Beta libraries from cultured CD4+ T cells were pooled with unique dual indexes and sequenced on an Illumina iSeq 100. The source study handled its data this way. Non-productive sequences were removed, and CDR3s not starting with C, not ending with F or W, or shorter than 7 amino acids were discarded. The MANAFEST web application identified antigen-specific clonotypes by comparing peptide-stimulated wells against reference wells and other culture wells. Positive clones required FDR below 0.05, an odds ratio above 5, and productive frequency above 0.1% in at least two of three replicate wells. A clonotype counted as cross-reactive if it showed significant expansion both in the SARS-CoV-2 spike wells and in at least one common cold coronavirus spike condition. CDR3 homology was assessed with Levenshtein distances (stringdist) and unrooted phylogenetic trees (ape) in R version 3.6.1. Clones were called with MiXCR by TCRdb after fastp trimmed the public reads at Q25, and only in-frame beta chains were retained. Each record represents a unique CDR3 protein, reported with the most common genes and DNA among its rows. These V and J calls originate from TCRdb's pipeline instead of the authors' own analysis. Counted in this sample were tens of thousands of distinct CDR3 sequences; roughly 33% of them appeared once. The ten largest clonotypes hold 11% of the sample.

What the time point label conveys for this sample: late sampling 161 to 241 days after vaccination in a few convalescent patients. The sample's treatment or condition label, in plain terms: approximately nine-day PBMC culture with coronavirus spike peptide pools or control peptides (ViraFEST assay). The ViraFEST assay was used in the study, in which antigen-specific T cells were expanded with peptide pools and expanded clonotypes were subsequently identified by TCR sequencing. The convalescent patients' positive SARS-CoV-2 PCR tests fell between March and December 2020, which was before the Alpha, Beta and Delta variants emerged in the United States. Approximately 1.8 million PBMCs per well were cultured in IMDM with roughly 5% human AB serum and approximately 10 IU/ml IL-2, plus 10 ug/ml peptide pools. On days 3 and 7, half of the culture medium was replaced with fresh IL-2-containing medium. After around 11 days of culture, CD4+ T cells were isolated by negative selection using the EasySep CD4+ T cell isolation kit. Ficoll-Paque Plus gradient centrifugation was used to isolate PBMCs from whole blood, and the isolated PBMCs were then either used fresh or cryopreserved at -140C. Triplicate wells were generally used for each culture condition.

Sequenced here: CD4+ T cells from blood, cultured in vitro, sampled about 7 months after SARS-CoV-2 vaccination. This TCR was sampled from a human donor who had recovered from COVID-19. The sequence joins TRBV11-2 to TRBJ2-7; the D segment cannot be called with confidence. The DNA is as follows: TGTGCCAGCAGCGAACAAAACTACGAGCAGTACTTC. It codes for CASSEQNYEQYF. Here the CDR3 is joined to the reference TRBV11-2 and TRBJ2-7 genes, and the full variable domain is: EAGVAQSPRYKIIEKRQSVAFWCNPISGHATLYWYQQILGQGPKLLIQFQNNGVVDDSQLPKDRFSAERLKGVDSTLKIQPAKLEDSAVYLCASSEQNYEQYFGPGTRLTVT.